This section outlines one T cell receptor (beta chain) sequence together with its context. Its target is unknown. The PCR ran on 60 Vbeta and 13 Jbeta primers. Generated by immunoSEQ multiplex PCR, the TCRdb table keeps only in-frame clones and is missing some. The table lists approximately 59,000 clones, roughly two thirds of them singletons. The sample originates from a study of cytomegalovirus exposure and HLA in healthy donors. The study's findings and limits: One variant, a missense change in DCLRE1C, was linked in a later analysis to TCR beta V- and J-gene trimming. Three chains linked to CMV were shown in vitro to be specific for CMV antigens. The study recorded 150 to 200 TCR beta chains that were cytomegalovirus-associated. It is likely that the observed cluster of highly shared sequence variants was a sequencing artifact.

This CDR3 has 15 residues. CDR1 and CDR2 from the germline V gene are SGHRS and YFSETQ. The V end lost 0 bases, the J end lost 7 bases, and 16 bases lay between the germline ends. The sample was PBMCs. The sequence came from a man aged 40-49 years in good health and CMV-seropositive. The chain joins TRBV5-1 to TRBJ1-1; D might be TRBD1 (5 bases). CDR3 residues: CASSLDRRGFGEAFF. The CDR3 DNA sequence: TGCGCCAGCAGCTTGGACCGGAGGGGCTTCGGTGAAGCTTTCTTT.